This entry concerns a single TCR beta chain. Its antigen is unidentified. The source of the sample is a study of OX40 agonist ivuxolimab in advanced cancers. Study as a whole: With ivuxolimab, an agonistic anti-OX40 (CD134) antibody, patients were treated. Ivuxolimab was delivered to patients intravenously every 2 weeks at doses spanning 0.01 to 10 mg/kg. Study-level findings and limits: The CD4+ and CD8+ T cells in the blood had expanded clonally by week 6 at 0.1 to 3.0 mg/kg.

Method: immunoSEQ multiplex PCR; TCRdb's copy keeps in-frame clones and lacks some. The data hold roughly 40,000 clones, with around 93% observed a single time. V dropped 6 bases and J dropped 5; count of bases not matched to a gene: 9. The germline gives CDR1 SGHTA, CDR2 FQGNSA. This CDR3 contains 15 residues. The sequence was obtained from an adult with an advanced solid tumor such as melanoma, head and neck, liver or kidney cancer. This chain uses TRBV7-2 with TRBJ2-3, with TRBD2 matching 9 bases. This specimen consisted of CD4+ or CD8+ T cells sorted from blood, obtained in a trial of the OX40 agonist ivuxolimab. The CDR3 here is CASRQIAGAEDTQYF. The CDR3 nucleotides read TGTGCCAGCAGACAAATAGCGGGAGCTGAAGATACGCAGTATTTT. The full variable domain, its missing parts supplied by reference TRBV7-2 and TRBJ2-3, is GAGVSQSPSNKVTEKGKDVELRCDPISGHTALYWYRQSLGQGLEFLIYFQGNSAPDKSGLPSDRFSAERTGGSVSTLTIQRTQQEDSAVYLCASRQIAGAEDTQYFGPGTRLTVL.